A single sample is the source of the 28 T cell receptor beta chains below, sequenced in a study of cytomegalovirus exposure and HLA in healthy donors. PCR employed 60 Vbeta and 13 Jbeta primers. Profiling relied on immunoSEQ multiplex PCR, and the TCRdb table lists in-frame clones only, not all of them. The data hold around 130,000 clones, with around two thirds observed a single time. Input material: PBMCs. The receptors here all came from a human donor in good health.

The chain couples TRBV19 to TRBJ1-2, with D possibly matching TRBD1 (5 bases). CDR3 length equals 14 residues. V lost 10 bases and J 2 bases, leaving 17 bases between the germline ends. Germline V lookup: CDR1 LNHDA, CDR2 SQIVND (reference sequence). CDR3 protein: CATKSRGSNYGYTF. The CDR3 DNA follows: TGTGCCACCAAATCACGGGGGTCAAACTATGGCTACACCTTC.

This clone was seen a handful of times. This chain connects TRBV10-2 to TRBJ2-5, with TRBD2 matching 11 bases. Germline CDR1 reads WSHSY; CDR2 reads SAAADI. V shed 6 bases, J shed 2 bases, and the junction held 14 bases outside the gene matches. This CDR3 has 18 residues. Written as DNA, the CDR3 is TGCGCCAGCAGAAACATAGCGGGGGGGCGGAGACCTCAAGAGACCCAGTACTTC. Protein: CASRNIAGGRRPQETQYF.

The CDR3 here is CASSFPGQGLRGEQYF. In DNA, the CDR3 is TGTGCCAGCAGCTTCCCGGGACAGGGGCTTCGGGGAGAGCAGTACTTC. The chain couples TRBV7-9 to TRBJ2-7, with 10 nucleotides matching TRBD1. V lost 3 bases to trimming and J lost 7 bases; unmatched junction nucleotides: 12. CDR1 is SEHNR, CDR2 FQNEAQ, per germline (reference sequence). The CDR3 is 16 residues long.

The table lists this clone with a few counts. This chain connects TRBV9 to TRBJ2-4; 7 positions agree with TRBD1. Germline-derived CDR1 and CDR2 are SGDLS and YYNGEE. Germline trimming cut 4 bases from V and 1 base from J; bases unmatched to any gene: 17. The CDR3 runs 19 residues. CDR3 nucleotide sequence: TGTGCCAGCAGCCCAACCTACGAGGGGACAGACATCGCCAAAAACATTCAGTACTTC. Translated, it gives CASSPTYEGTDIAKNIQYF.

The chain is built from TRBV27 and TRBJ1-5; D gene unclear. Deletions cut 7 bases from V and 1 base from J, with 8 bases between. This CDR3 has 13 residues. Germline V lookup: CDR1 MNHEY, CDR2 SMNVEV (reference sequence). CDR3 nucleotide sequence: TGTGCCAGCACGGGCGGGAGCAATCAGCCCCAGCATTTT. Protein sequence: CASTGGSNQPQHF.

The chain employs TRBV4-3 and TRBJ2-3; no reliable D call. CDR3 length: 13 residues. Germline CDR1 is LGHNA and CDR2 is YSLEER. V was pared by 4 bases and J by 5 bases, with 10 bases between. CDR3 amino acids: CASSRLPGDTQYF. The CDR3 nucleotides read TGCGCCAGCAGCCGTCTGCCGGGAGATACGCAGTATTTT.

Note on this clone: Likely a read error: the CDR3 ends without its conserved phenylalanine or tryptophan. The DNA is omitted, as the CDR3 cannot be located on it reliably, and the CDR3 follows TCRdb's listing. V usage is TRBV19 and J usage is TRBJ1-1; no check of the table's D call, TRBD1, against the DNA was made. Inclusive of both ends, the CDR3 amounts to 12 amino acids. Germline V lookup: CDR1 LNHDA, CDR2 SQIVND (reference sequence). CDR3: CASSMKFGRLMS.

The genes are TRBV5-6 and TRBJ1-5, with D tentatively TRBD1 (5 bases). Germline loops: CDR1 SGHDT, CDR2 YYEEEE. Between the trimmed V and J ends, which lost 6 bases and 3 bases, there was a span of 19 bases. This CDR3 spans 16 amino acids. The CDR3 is CASTRSPGRDNQPQHF. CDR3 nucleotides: TGTGCCAGCACTAGATCTCCGGGCAGGGACAATCAGCCCCAGCATTTT.

DNA for the CDR3: TGTGCCAGCAGCGTAGCTACTAAGCCCGGGGAAAGGAACTATGGCTACACCTTC. It translates to CASSVATKPGERNYGYTF. V is TRBV9 and J is TRBJ1-2, with unresolved D. This CDR3 spans 18 amino acids. Trimming took off 0 bases at V and 2 bases at J, with 20 bases between the two ends. CDR1 and CDR2 from the germline V gene are SGDLS and YYNGEE.

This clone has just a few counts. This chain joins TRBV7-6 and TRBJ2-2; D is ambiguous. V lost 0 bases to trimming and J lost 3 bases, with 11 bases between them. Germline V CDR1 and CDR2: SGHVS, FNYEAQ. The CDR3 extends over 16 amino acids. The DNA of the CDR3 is TGTGCCAGCAGCTTAGCGCGCGGCTCCCACACCGGGGAGCTGTTTTTT. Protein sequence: CASSLARGSHTGELFF.

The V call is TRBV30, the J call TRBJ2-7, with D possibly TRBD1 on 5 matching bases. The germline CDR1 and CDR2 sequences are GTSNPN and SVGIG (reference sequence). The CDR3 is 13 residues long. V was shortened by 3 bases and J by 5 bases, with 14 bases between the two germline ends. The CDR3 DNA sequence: TGTGCCTGGAGATGGGGCAGGGCGGACGAGCAGTACTTC. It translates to CAWRWGRADEQYF.

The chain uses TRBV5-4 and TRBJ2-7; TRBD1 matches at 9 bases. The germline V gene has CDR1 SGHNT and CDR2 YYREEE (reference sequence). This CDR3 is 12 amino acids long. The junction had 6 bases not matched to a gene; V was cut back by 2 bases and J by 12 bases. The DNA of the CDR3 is TGTGCCAGCAGCTTACCGGGACAGGGACGGTACTTC. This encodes CASSLPGQGRYF.

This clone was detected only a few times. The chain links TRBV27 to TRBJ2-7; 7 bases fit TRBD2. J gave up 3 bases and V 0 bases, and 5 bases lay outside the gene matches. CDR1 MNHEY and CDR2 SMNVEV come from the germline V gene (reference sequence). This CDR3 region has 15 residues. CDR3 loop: CASSLSDERGYEQYF. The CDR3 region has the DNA TGTGCCAGCAGTTTATCCGATGAGCGGGGCTACGAGCAGTACTTC.

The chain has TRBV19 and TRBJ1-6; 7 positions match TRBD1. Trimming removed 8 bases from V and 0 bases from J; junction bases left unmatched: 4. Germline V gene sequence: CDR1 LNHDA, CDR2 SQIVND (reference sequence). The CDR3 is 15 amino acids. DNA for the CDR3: TGTGCCAGTGGACAGGATAGCTCCTATAATTCACCCCTCCACTTT. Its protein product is CASGQDSSYNSPLHF.

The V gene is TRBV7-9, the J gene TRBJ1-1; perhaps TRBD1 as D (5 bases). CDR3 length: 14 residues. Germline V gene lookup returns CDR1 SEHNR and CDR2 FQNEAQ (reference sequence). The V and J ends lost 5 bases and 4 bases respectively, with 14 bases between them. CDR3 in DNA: TGTGCCAGCAGCCCCGGGGGTTACGGCACTGAAGCTTTCTTT. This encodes CASSPGGYGTEAFF.

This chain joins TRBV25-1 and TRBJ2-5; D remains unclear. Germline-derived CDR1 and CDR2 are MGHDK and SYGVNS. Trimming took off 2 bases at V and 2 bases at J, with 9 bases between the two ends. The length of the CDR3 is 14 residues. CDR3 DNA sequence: TGTGCCAGCAGTGAAGGGCAGCTACAAGAGACCCAGTACTTC. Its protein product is CASSEGQLQETQYF.

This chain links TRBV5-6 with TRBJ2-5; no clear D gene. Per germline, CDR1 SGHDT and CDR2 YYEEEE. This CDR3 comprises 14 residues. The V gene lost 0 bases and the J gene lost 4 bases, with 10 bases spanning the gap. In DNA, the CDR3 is TGTGCCAGCAGCTTGGTGGCCAGTCCAGAGACCCAGTACTTC. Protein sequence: CASSLVASPETQYF.

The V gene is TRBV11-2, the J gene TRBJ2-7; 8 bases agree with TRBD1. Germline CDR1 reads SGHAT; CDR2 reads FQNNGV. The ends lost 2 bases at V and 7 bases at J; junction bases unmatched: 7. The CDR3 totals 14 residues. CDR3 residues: CASSLSGRGREQYF. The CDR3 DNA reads TGTGCCAGCAGCTTAAGTGGCAGGGGGCGGGAGCAGTACTTC.

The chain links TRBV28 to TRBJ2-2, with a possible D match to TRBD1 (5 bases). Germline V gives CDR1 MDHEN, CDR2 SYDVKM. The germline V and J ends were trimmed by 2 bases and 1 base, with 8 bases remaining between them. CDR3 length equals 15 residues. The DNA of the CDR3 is TGTGCCAGCAGTTTAATCGACAGGAACACCGGGGAGCTGTTTTTT. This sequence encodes CASSLIDRNTGELFF.

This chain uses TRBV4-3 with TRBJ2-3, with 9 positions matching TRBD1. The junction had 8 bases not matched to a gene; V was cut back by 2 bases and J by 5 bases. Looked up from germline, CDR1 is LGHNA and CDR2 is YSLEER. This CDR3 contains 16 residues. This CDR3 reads CASSQNGQGIGDTQYF. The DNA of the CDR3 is TGCGCCAGCAGCCAAAATGGACAGGGGATTGGAGATACGCAGTATTTT.

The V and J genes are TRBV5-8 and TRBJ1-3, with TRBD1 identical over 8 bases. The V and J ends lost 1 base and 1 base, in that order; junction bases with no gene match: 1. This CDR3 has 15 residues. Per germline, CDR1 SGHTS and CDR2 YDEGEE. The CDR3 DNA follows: TGTGCCAGCAGCTTGAGGACAGGGTCTGGAAACACCATATATTTT. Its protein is CASSLRTGSGNTIYF.

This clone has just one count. In nucleotides, the CDR3 is TGTGCCTGGAGTGTAGGCCTGTTGGGGACAGGGACCCAGTACTTC. It translates to CAWSVGLLGTGTQYF. The chain employs TRBV30 and TRBJ2-5; 8 bases map to TRBD1. This CDR3 comprises 15 residues. V lost 0 bases and J lost 7; bases outside the gene matches: 10. The V gene's germline CDR1 is GTSNPN and CDR2 SVGIG (reference sequence).

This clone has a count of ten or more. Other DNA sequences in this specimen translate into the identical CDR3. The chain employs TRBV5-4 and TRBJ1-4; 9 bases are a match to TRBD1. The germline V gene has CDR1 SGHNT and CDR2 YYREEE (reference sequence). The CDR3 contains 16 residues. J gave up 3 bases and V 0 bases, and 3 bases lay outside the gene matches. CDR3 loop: CASSLGGQGANEKLFF. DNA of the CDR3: TGTGCCAGCAGCTTGGGGGGACAGGGAGCTAATGAAAAACTGTTTTTT.

Written as DNA, the CDR3 is TGTGCCACCAGCAGATCCCCACGGGACATCTATGCAACTAATGAAAAACTGTTTTTT. It translates to CATSRSPRDIYATNEKLFF. The rearrangement uses TRBV15 and TRBJ1-4, with a possible D match to TRBD1 (6 bases). V was shortened by 2 bases and J by 0 bases, with 19 bases between the two germline ends. The CDR3 has 19 residues. The germline V gene encodes CDR1 LNHNV and CDR2 YYDKDF (reference sequence).

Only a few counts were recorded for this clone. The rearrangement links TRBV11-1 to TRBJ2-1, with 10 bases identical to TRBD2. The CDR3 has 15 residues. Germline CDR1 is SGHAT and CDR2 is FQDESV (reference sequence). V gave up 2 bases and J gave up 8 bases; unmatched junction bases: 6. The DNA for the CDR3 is TGTGCCAGCAGCTTACTAGCGGGAGTAATTGATGAGCAGTTCTTC. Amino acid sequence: CASSLLAGVIDEQFF. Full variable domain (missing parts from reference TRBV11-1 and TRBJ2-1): EAEVAQSPRYKITEKSQAVAFWCDPISGHATLYWYRQILGQGPELLVQFQDESVVDDSQLPKDRFSAERLKGVDSTLKIQPAELGDSAMYLCASSLLAGVIDEQFFGPGTRLTVL.

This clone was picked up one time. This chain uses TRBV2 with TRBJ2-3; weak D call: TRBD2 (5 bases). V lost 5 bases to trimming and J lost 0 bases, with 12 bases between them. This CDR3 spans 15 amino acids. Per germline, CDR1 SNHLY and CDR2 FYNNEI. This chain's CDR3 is CASSSRRHSTDTQYF. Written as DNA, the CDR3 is TGTGCCAGCAGTTCCCGGAGGCATAGCACAGATACGCAGTATTTT.

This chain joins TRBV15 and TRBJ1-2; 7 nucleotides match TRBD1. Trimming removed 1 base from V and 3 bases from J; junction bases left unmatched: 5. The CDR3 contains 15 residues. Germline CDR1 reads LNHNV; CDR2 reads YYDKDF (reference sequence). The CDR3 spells CATSRVGGGDYGYTF. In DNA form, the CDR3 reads TGTGCCACCAGCAGAGTAGGAGGGGGCGACTATGGCTACACCTTC.

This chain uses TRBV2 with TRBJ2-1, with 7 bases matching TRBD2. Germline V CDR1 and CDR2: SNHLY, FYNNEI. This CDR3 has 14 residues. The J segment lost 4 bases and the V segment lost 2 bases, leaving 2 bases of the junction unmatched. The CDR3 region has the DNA TGTGCCAGCAGTGAAACCGGGGGGTACAATGAGCAGTTCTTC. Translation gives CASSETGGYNEQFF.